The subject of this entry is one T cell receptor beta chain. Its matching antigen is unknown. CDR3 length: 14 residues. Per germline, CDR1 MNHEY and CDR2 SMNVEV (reference sequence). The J segment lost 6 bases and the V segment lost 5 bases, leaving 7 bases of the junction unmatched. The sample is drawn from a study of cytomegalovirus exposure and HLA in healthy donors. Overall study findings and caveats: Most TCR sequences showed up rarely, but some public TCRs showed up in many donors. According to the study, 160 or so TCR beta chains were cytomegalovirus-associated.

While the first cohort had 600 to 800 subjects, the donors belonged to the separate validation cohort of more than 95 subjects. Some clones are missing from TCRdb's copy, which holds only in-frame ones; the method was immunoSEQ multiplex PCR. The data show 100,000 to 150,000 clones, 80% to 90% seen once. The receptor was derived from a woman younger than 30 in good health and CMV-seronegative. The sample comprised PBMCs. The J gene is TRBJ2-1, the V gene TRBV27; 7 bases agree with TRBD2. The CDR3 region is CASSPPGLPNEQFF. DNA for the CDR3: TGTGCCAGCAGTCCGCCGGGACTACCCAATGAGCAGTTCTTC.